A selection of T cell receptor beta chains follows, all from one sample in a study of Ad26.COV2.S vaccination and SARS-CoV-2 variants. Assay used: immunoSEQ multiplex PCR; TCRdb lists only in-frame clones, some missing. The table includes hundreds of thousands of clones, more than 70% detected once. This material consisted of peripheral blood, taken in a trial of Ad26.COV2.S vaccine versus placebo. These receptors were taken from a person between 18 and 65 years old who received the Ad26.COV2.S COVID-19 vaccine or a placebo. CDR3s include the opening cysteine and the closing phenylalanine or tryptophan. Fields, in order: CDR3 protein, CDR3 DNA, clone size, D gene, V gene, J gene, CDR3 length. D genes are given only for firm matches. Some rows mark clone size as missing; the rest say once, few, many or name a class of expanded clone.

CASSGREEQFF	TGTGCCAGCAGTGGTAGAGAGGAGCAGTTCTTC	-	-	TRBV2	TRBJ2-1	11
CASSPWGQGSGIQYF	TGTGCCAGCAGTCCGTGGGGACAGGGTTCAGGCATTCAGTACTTC	-	TRBD1	TRBV27	TRBJ2-4	15
CATSDQYAGELFF	TGTGCCACCAGTGATCAGTATGCCGGGGAGCTGTTTTTT	-	-	TRBV24-1	TRBJ2-2	13
CASTWTGMNTEAFF	TGTGCCAGCACCTGGACAGGGATGAACACTGAAGCTTTCTTT	-	TRBD1	TRBV6-5	TRBJ1-1	14
CASSIRTSGYPNNEQFF	TGTGCCAGTAGTATCAGGACTAGCGGTTATCCTAACAATGAGCAGTTCTTC	-	TRBD2	TRBV19	TRBJ2-1	17
CASSLAVSYEQYF	TGCGCCAGCAGCTTGGCCGTCTCCTACGAGCAGTACTTC	-	-	TRBV5-1	TRBJ2-7	13
CASSSLGGSYNSPLHF	TGTGCCAGCAGCTCTCTGGGGGGCTCCTATAATTCACCCCTCCACTTT	-	-	TRBV9	TRBJ1-6	16
CASSIGTGAGEQYF	TGTGCCAGTAGTATAGGGACAGGGGCTGGCGAGCAGTACTTC	-	TRBD1	TRBV19	TRBJ2-7	14
CASSYSLRAYEQYF	TGTGCCAGCAGTTACTCACTCAGAGCCTACGAGCAGTACTTC	-	-	TRBV6-5	TRBJ2-7	14
CASSPTGVAEAFF	TGTGCCAGTAGTCCGACAGGGGTGGCTGAAGCTTTCTTT	-	TRBD1	TRBV19	TRBJ1-1	13
CASSPANSPLQF	TGTGCCAGCTCACCGGCTAATTCACCCCTCCAATTT	few	-	TRBV18	TRBJ1-6	12
CASSPMFSGELFF	TGTGCCAGCAGCCCTATGTTTTCCGGGGAGCTGTTTTTT	-	-	TRBV3-1/TRBV3-2	TRBJ2-2	13
CASSFAGAGYTF	TGTGCCAGCAGCTTCGCAGGGGCTGGCTACACCTTC	-	-	TRBV11-2	TRBJ1-2	12
CASSLGRFSYEQYF	TGCGCCAGCAGCCTCGGGCGGTTCTCCTACGAGCAGTACTTC	-	-	TRBV5-1	TRBJ2-7	14
CASSFGAANEQYF	TGTGCCAGCAGTTTCGGGGCAGCCAACGAGCAGTACTTC	-	-	TRBV12-3/TRBV12-4	TRBJ2-7	13
CASSQGGGGSPLHF	TGCGCCAGCAGCCAAGGAGGGGGTGGGTCACCCCTCCACTTT	-	-	TRBV4-3	TRBJ1-6	14
CASSQEQYEQYF	TGTGCCAGCAGCCAAGAACAATACGAGCAGTACTTC	-	-	TRBV3-1/TRBV3-2	TRBJ2-7	12
CASNLAVSSYEQYF	TGCGCCAGCAACCTAGCGGTTAGCTCCTACGAGCAGTACTTC	-	TRBD2	TRBV10-2	TRBJ2-7	14
CATSDSGRVNTEAFF	TGTGCCACCAGTGATTCCGGCCGAGTGAACACTGAAGCTTTCTTT	-	-	TRBV24-1	TRBJ1-1	15
CASSLTGTANWGYEQFF	TGTGCCAGCTCACTAACCGGGACGGCCAATTGGGGGTATGAGCAGTTCTTC	-	-	TRBV18	TRBJ2-1	17
CASSVGRDRGSPLHF	TGTGCCAGCAGCGTTGGTCGGGACAGGGGTTCACCCCTCCACTTT	-	TRBD1	TRBV9	TRBJ1-6	15
CASSAGQGYSPLHF	TGTGCCAGCAGCGCTGGACAGGGTTATTCACCCCTCCACTTT	-	TRBD1	TRBV7-3	TRBJ1-6	14
CAWDTNTGELFF	TGTGCCTGGGACACTAACACCGGGGAGCTGTTTTTT	-	-	TRBV30	TRBJ2-2	12
CASSLGGTGETQYF	TGTGCTAGCAGCCTCGGGGGTACCGGGGAGACCCAGTACTTC	-	-	TRBV7-7	TRBJ2-5	14
CASHGETTDTQYF	TGTGCCAGTCACGGGGAGACCACAGATACGCAGTATTTT	-	-	TRBV19	TRBJ2-3	13
CASSLSPGQGIGGYTF	TGTGCCAGCAGTTTATCCCCCGGACAGGGGATCGGAGGCTACACCTTC	few	TRBD1	TRBV27	TRBJ1-2	16
CASSMLAGAYNEQFF	TGTGCCAGCAGCATGCTAGCGGGGGCCTACAATGAGCAGTTCTTC	-	TRBD2	TRBV7-3	TRBJ2-1	15
CASSLPTSGTDTQYF	TGCGCCAGCAGCTTACCGACTAGCGGTACAGATACGCAGTATTTT	-	TRBD2	TRBV5-1	TRBJ2-3	15
CASSPRTGELFF	TGTGCCAGCAGTCCAAGGACCGGGGAGCTGTTTTTT	-	-	TRBV6-2/TRBV6-3	TRBJ2-2	12
CASTPLSGLAGGSTYNEQFF	TGTGCCAGCACCCCCCTATCGGGACTAGCGGGAGGTTCCACCTACAATGAGCAGTTCTTC	-	TRBD2	TRBV27	TRBJ2-1	20
CASSLMRVDEQYF	TGTGCCAGCAGCTTGATGCGGGTCGACGAGCAGTACTTC	-	-	TRBV5-4	TRBJ2-7	13
CAWSNGLEQYF	TGTGCCTGGAGTAACGGCTTGGAGCAGTACTTC	-	-	TRBV30	TRBJ2-7	11
CASSHLTGDQPQHF	TGTGCCAGCTCACACTTAACAGGGGATCAGCCCCAGCATTTT	-	TRBD1	TRBV18	TRBJ1-5	14
CASSLDEAYEQYF	TGTGCCAGCAGCTTAGATGAGGCATACGAGCAGTACTTC	-	-	TRBV11-3	TRBJ2-7	13
CASSLAGGKSYNEQFF	TGTGCCAGCAGCTTAGCGGGGGGGAAAAGTTACAATGAGCAGTTCTTC	-	TRBD2	TRBV7-2	TRBJ2-1	16
CASSHQRTGREKLFF	TGTGCCAGCAGCCACCAAAGGACAGGGCGCGAAAAACTGTTTTTT	-	TRBD1	TRBV5-6	TRBJ1-4	15
CASSPARLAGGQFF	TGTGCCAGCAGCCCGGCCAGACTAGCGGGAGGGCAGTTCTTC	-	TRBD2	TRBV7-9	TRBJ2-1	14
CASSPRDTNTDTQYF	TGTGCCAGCTCACCAAGGGACACCAACACAGATACGCAGTATTTT	-	-	TRBV18	TRBJ2-3	15
CASSQLLAGDSEQFF	TGTGCCAGCAGCCAACTCTTAGCGGGGGATAGTGAGCAGTTCTTC	-	TRBD2	TRBV14	TRBJ2-1	15
CASMVYTEAFF	TGTGCCAGCATGGTGTACACTGAAGCTTTCTTT	-	-	TRBV6-5	TRBJ1-1	11
CASSQGGAGETEAFF	TGCGCCAGCAGCCAGGGGGGTGCAGGTGAGACTGAAGCTTTCTTT	-	-	TRBV4-1	TRBJ1-1	15
CASSLLTFDTQYF	TGTGCCAGCAGCTTGTTGACCTTTGATACGCAGTATTTT	once	-	TRBV5-6	TRBJ2-3	13
CSVGDGFNQPQHF	TGCAGCGTCGGGGACGGATTCAATCAGCCCCAGCATTTT	-	-	TRBV29-1	TRBJ1-5	13
CASSLVTDTEAFF	TGTGCCAGCAGCTTGGTGACGGACACTGAAGCTTTCTTT	-	-	TRBV5-4	TRBJ1-1	13
CAWSPQTGTSYNSPLHF	TGTGCCTGGAGCCCTCAGACAGGGACGAGTTATAATTCACCCCTCCACTTT	-	TRBD1	TRBV30	TRBJ1-6	17
CASSPGLASTGELFF	TGTGCCAGCAGCCCTGGACTAGCGAGCACCGGGGAGCTGTTTTTT	-	TRBD2	TRBV7-9	TRBJ2-2	15
CASSLVRDGNQPQHF	TGTGCCAGCAGCTTAGTACGGGACGGCAATCAGCCCCAGCATTTT	-	-	TRBV7-8	TRBJ1-5	15
CASSLRTSNYEQYF	TGTGCCAGCAGCTTACGGACTAGCAACTACGAGCAGTACTTC	-	TRBD2	TRBV7-9	TRBJ2-7	14
CSVAPAGEKLFF	TGCAGCGTTGCCCCGGCGGGAGAAAAACTGTTTTTT	-	-	TRBV29-1	TRBJ1-4	12
CATSRASPGRSNQPQHF	TGTGCCACCAGCAGAGCTTCTCCAGGGAGATCGAATCAGCCCCAGCATTTT	-	-	TRBV15	TRBJ1-5	17
CASSFGSGLEQYF	TGTGCCAGCAGTTTTGGGTCTGGGCTCGAGCAGTACTTC	-	-	TRBV12-3/TRBV12-4	TRBJ2-7	13
CASRRTQNSPLHF	TGTGCCAGTAGAAGGACACAAAATTCACCCCTCCACTTT	-	-	TRBV19	TRBJ1-6	13
CASSHIREKLFF	TGTGCCAGCAGCCACATTAGAGAAAAACTGTTTTTT	-	-	TRBV12-3/TRBV12-4	TRBJ1-4	12
CASSLQGGGYTDTQYF	TGTGCCAGCAGCCTACAGGGAGGGGGGTACACAGATACGCAGTATTTT	-	-	TRBV5-6	TRBJ2-3	16
CASRLGLGTDTQYF	TGTGCCAGCAGATTAGGCCTGGGGACAGATACGCAGTATTTT	-	-	TRBV2	TRBJ2-3	14
CASRSGGGQETQYF	TGTGCCAGCAGAAGCGGGGGGGGTCAAGAGACCCAGTACTTC	-	TRBD2	TRBV6-6	TRBJ2-5	14
CASSDRGVNTGELFF	TGCGCCAGCAGTGATCGGGGAGTCAACACCGGGGAGCTGTTTTTT	-	-	TRBV10-1	TRBJ2-2	15